The subject of this entry is one T cell receptor (beta chain). Its specificity is unknown. This entry belongs to a study of cytomegalovirus exposure and HLA in healthy donors. Overall study findings and caveats: Later on, an analysis tied 15,000 to 20,000 TCR beta sequences to HLA alleles at 0.05 false discovery rate. Researchers catalogued roughly 170 TCR beta chains as cytomegalovirus-associated.

CDR1 and CDR2 (germline): LNHNV, YYDKDF (reference sequence). The CDR3 is made up of 15 amino acids. V lost 5 bases, J lost 6 bases, and 5 bases stayed unmatched. Use of 60 Vbeta and 13 Jbeta primers characterized the PCR. Sequenced by immunoSEQ multiplex PCR; TCRdb stores in-frame clones only, minus some. This table holds 150,000 or so clones, over 70% found once. The donors, nominally healthy at sampling, likely had unrecorded immune exposures. Sequenced sample: PBMCs. This clonotype originated in a woman aged 35 to 49 in good health and CMV-seropositive. V gene TRBV15 combines with J gene TRBJ1-5; TRBD1 matches at 12 bases. This chain's CDR3 is CATSGTGGAGQPQHF. In nucleotides, the CDR3 is TGTGCCACCAGCGGGACAGGGGGCGCGGGTCAGCCCCAGCATTTT.